A single sample gave rise to the 30 T cell receptor beta chains below, sequenced in a study of CD8 T cells in ankylosing spondylitis. Study results and limitations: Ankylosing spondylitis blood appeared to carry a characteristic TCR beta motif of roughly eight highly homologous variants.

These TCRs' antigens remain unknown. A single record per CDR3 protein comes from TCRdb applying MiXCR to the 5' RACE reads. The sample yields 700,000 to 850,000 distinct CDR3 sequences, around 11% seen once. The sequenced material came from blood, either unsorted or a sorted T cell fraction (not recorded which). The receptors originated from a male donor with ankylosing spondylitis.

This clonotype was counted ten times or more. The CDR3 is CASSLVTNSPLHF. The CDR3 DNA is TGCGCCAGCAGCCTGGTAACGAATTCACCCCTCCACTTT. The chain uses TRBV4-3 and TRBJ1-6; no firm D call. The ends were cut back, 4 bases at V and 7 bases at J, with 8 bases in the middle. Germline values: CDR1 LGHNA, CDR2 YSLEER. This CDR3 is built from 13 residues.

The gene calls are TRBV29-1 and TRBJ1-1; possibly TRBD1 for D (5 bases). Trimming removed 5 bases from V and 7 bases from J, with 17 bases in between. The CDR3 sequence is 13 residues long. In germline, CDR1 is SQVTM, CDR2 ANQGSEA. The CDR3 region has the DNA TGCAGCGTTAAAATTGGGGGATTTGGTGAAGCTTTCTTT. Protein product: CSVKIGGFGEAFF.

The chain combines TRBV5-1 with TRBJ2-3; 11 nucleotides align to TRBD1. The V segment lost 0 bases and the J segment 6 bases; nucleotides outside the gene matches: 3. Germline V gene lookup returns CDR1 SGHRS and CDR2 YFSETQ. The CDR3 is 15 residues long. CDR3 residues: CASSLGTGGQDTQYF. Here the CDR3 DNA reads TGCGCCAGCAGCTTGGGGACAGGGGGCCAGGATACGCAGTATTTT.

In this sample, this clonotype turned up a few times. The chain couples TRBV11-2 to TRBJ1-4, with no clear D. V lost 4 bases to trimming and J lost 7 bases, with 13 bases between them. Per the germline V gene, CDR1 is SGHAT and CDR2 is FQNNGV. The length of the CDR3 is 14 residues. The CDR3 sequence: CASSSIRKLEKLFF. The CDR3, as DNA: TGTGCCAGCAGCTCAATAAGGAAACTTGAAAAACTGTTTTTT.

In this sample, this clonotype turned up many times. The J gene is TRBJ2-3, the V gene TRBV6-5, with D uncertain. This CDR3 is 11 amino acids long. Trimming left V 8 bases short and J 6 bases short, with 9 bases between. CDR1 and CDR2 (germline): MNHEY, SVGAGI. CDR3 DNA sequence: TGTGCCAGCCGGTGGTCCGATACGCAGTATTTT. It encodes CASRWSDTQYF.

This clonotype has a handful of counts. The chain combines TRBV10-3 with TRBJ2-7; 9 bases match TRBD1. The CDR3 runs to 14 residues. The V and J ends lost 7 bases and 4 bases, in that order; junction bases with no gene match: 8. The germline V gene has CDR1 ENHRY and CDR2 SYGVKD. CDR3: CAINLQGARYEQYF. CDR3 nucleotides: TGTGCCATCAACCTACAGGGGGCAAGGTACGAGCAGTACTTC.

The rearrangement joins TRBV20-1 to TRBJ2-7; the match to TRBD2 covers 10 bases. Germline lookup yields CDR1 DFQATT and CDR2 SNEGSKA (reference sequence). The CDR3 runs 14 residues. After removal of 8 bases from V and 6 bases from J, the junction contained 13 bases not matched to a gene. The CDR3 spells CSPHSARLAGEQYF. In DNA form, the CDR3 reads TGCAGTCCCCACTCCGCCCGACTAGCGGGCGAGCAGTACTTC.

This clonotype was counted many times. This chain connects TRBV5-1 to TRBJ2-7; tentatively, D is TRBD1 or TRBD2 (5 bases each). The V end lost 1 base, the J end lost 0 bases, and 8 bases lay between the germline ends. Germline-derived CDR1 and CDR2 are SGHRS and YFSETQ. The CDR3 extends over 14 amino acids. The CDR3 DNA reads TGCGCCAGCAGCTTGCGGGGCGACTCCTACGAGCAGTACTTC. It codes for CASSLRGDSYEQYF. Drawing the rest from reference TRBV5-1 and TRBJ2-7, the complete variable domain is KAGVTQTPRYLIKTRGQQVTLSCSPISGHRSVSWYQQTPGQGLQFLFEYFSETQRNKGNFPGRFSGRQFSNSRSEMNVSTLELGDSALYLCASSLRGDSYEQYFGPGTRLTVT.

V and J are TRBV20-1 and TRBJ1-1, with D perhaps TRBD1 (5 bases). Per the germline V gene, CDR1 is DFQATT and CDR2 is SNEGSKA (reference sequence). Deletions cut 8 bases from V and 2 bases from J, with 12 bases between. This CDR3 is 12 amino acids long. This CDR3 reads CSTFDSNTEAFF. The CDR3 DNA follows: TGCAGTACGTTCGACAGTAACACTGAAGCTTTCTTT.

J is TRBJ2-5 and V is TRBV4-3; D is undetermined. The CDR3 is 13 residues long. Trimming stripped 1 base from V and 4 bases from J, with 7 bases between. Germline V gene lookup returns CDR1 LGHNA and CDR2 YSLEER. In nucleotides, the CDR3 is TGCGCCAGCAGCCAAGGGATGGTAGAGACCCAGTACTTC. It codes for CASSQGMVETQYF.

The table lists this clonotype with a few counts. The gene calls are TRBV20-1 and TRBJ1-1; no definite D call. The germline gives CDR1 DFQATT, CDR2 SNEGSKA (reference sequence). The CDR3 has 14 residues. V was shortened by 2 bases and J by 4 bases, with 14 bases between the two germline ends. CDR3 sequence reads: CSARRSAGFTEAFF. DNA of the CDR3: TGCAGTGCTAGAAGGTCGGCCGGATTCACTGAAGCTTTCTTT.

This clonotype was seen at least ten times. The rearrangement links TRBV7-2 to TRBJ2-7; 12 bases align to TRBD1. Germline CDR1 and CDR2: SGHTA and FQGNSA. The junction had 5 bases not matched to a gene; V was cut back by 4 bases and J by 4 bases. This CDR3 comprises 15 residues. CDR3 loop: CASSSGTGGWYEQYF. DNA of the CDR3: TGTGCCAGCAGCTCGGGGACAGGGGGCTGGTACGAGCAGTACTTC.

V usage is TRBV18 and J usage is TRBJ1-5; weak D call: TRBD1 (5 bases). V lost 0 bases and J 2 bases, leaving 11 bases between the germline ends. There are 16 residues in the CDR3. The germline V gene encodes CDR1 KGHSH and CDR2 LQKENI. The CDR3 is CASSPPGRAGNQPQHF. The CDR3, as DNA: TGTGCCAGCTCACCACCGGGCAGGGCCGGCAATCAGCCCCAGCATTTT.

This clonotype was recorded many times. The gene calls are TRBV7-8 and TRBJ1-1; D uncertain. Per germline, CDR1 SGHVS and CDR2 FQNEAQ. V lost 5 bases to trimming and J lost 0 bases, with 13 bases between them. This CDR3 is 15 amino acids long. This chain's CDR3 is CASSTSSGMNTEAFF. The CDR3 DNA sequence: TGTGCCAGCAGCACCTCAAGTGGGATGAACACTGAAGCTTTCTTT.

This clonotype has at least ten counts. This sequence joins TRBV28 and TRBJ1-3, with 7 bases identical to TRBD1. Trimming at V came to 3 bases and at J to 4 bases, leaving 12 bases not matched to a gene. The length of the CDR3 is 17 residues. Germline CDR1 reads MDHEN; CDR2 reads SYDVKM. The CDR3 protein is CASSFMELQGSGNTIYF. The CDR3 DNA sequence: TGTGCCAGCAGTTTTATGGAATTACAGGGGAGCGGAAACACCATATATTTT. Combining the CDR3 with reference TRBV28 and TRBJ1-3 gives the whole variable domain DVKVTQSSRYLVKRTGEKVFLECVQDMDHENMFWYRQDPGLGLRLIYFSYDVKMKEKGDIPEGYSVSREKKERFSLILESASTNQTSMYLCASSFMELQGSGNTIYFGEGSWLTVV.

The CDR3 loop is CSARGPNEQSSYNSPLHF. Written as DNA, the CDR3 is TGCAGTGCTAGAGGTCCTAATGAACAGAGCTCCTATAATTCACCCCTCCACTTT. The chain joins TRBV20-1 to TRBJ1-6, with no clear D. The CDR3 runs 18 residues. V was pared by 1 base and J by 0 bases, with 16 bases between. The germline V gene encodes CDR1 DFQATT and CDR2 SNEGSKA (reference sequence).

Comment on this clonotype: One end of the junction is discordant with germline, which a read error may explain. V and J are TRBV28 and TRBJ2-3; TRBD1 is a possible D gene (6 bases). The germline CDR1 and CDR2 sequences are MDHEN and SYDVKM. This CDR3 has 13 residues. CDR3 loop: CASTPPKGDRQLF. As DNA, the CDR3 is TGTGCCAGCACCCCCCCAAAGGGGGATCGCCAGCTCTTT.

J is TRBJ2-3 and V is TRBV5-1; TRBD1 aligns across 7 bases. CDR1 and CDR2 from the germline V gene are SGHRS and YFSETQ. The CDR3 is 16 residues long. V lost 2 bases and J lost 2; bases outside the gene matches: 8. The CDR3 bases are TGCGCCAGCAGCTTAACAGGGACAGTCCCCACAGATACGCAGTATTTT. Translated: CASSLTGTVPTDTQYF.

There are many counts of this clonotype. The junction differs from germline at one of its ends, possibly a read error. The CDR3 nucleotides read TGTGCCAGCAGTTTGACGGCCTCCTACGAGCAGTACTTC. Encoded protein: CASSLTASYEQYF. The chain carries TRBV5-1 and TRBJ2-7; D remains unclear. The CDR3 length is 13 residues. CDR1 and CDR2 from the germline V gene are SGHRS and YFSETQ.

This chain joins TRBV2 and TRBJ1-5, with a weak D call TRBD1 (6 bases). Germline CDR1 SNHLY, CDR2 FYNNEI. The CDR3 has 15 amino acids. V lost 2 bases and J 7 bases, leaving 15 bases between the germline ends. CDR3 sequence: CASSELLGGGQPQHF. In nucleotides, the CDR3 is TGTGCCAGCAGTGAACTTTTGGGGGGCGGACAGCCCCAGCATTTT.

This clonotype was seen many times. The chain carries TRBV20-1 and TRBJ1-2; D remains unclear. The CDR3 spans 11 residues. V shed 3 bases and J shed 6 bases, with 8 bases lying between them. Germline V lookup: CDR1 DFQATT, CDR2 SNEGSKA (reference sequence). The CDR3 region has the DNA TGCAGTGCTAGGTCCGGGGATGGCTACACCTTC. It translates to CSARSGDGYTF.

There are a few counts of this clonotype. J is TRBJ2-5 and V is TRBV6-5; D not resolved. The germline V gene has CDR1 MNHEY and CDR2 SVGAGI. V gave up 0 bases and J gave up 3 bases, with 8 bases separating them. This CDR3 is built from 14 residues. The chain's CDR3 is CASSYSAAEETQYF. For the CDR3, the DNA is TGTGCCAGCAGTTACTCGGCGGCGGAAGAGACCCAGTACTTC.

The genes are TRBV7-2 and TRBJ1-5, with D tentatively TRBD1 (6 bases). This CDR3 is built from 17 residues. V was pared by 1 base and J by 2 bases, with 15 bases between. From germline, CDR1 is SGHTA and CDR2 FQGNSA. CDR3 in DNA: TGTGCCAGCAGCTTAGGGGGGGGCTGGCCCGGCAATCAGCCCCAGCATTTT. Protein sequence: CASSLGGGWPGNQPQHF.

This clonotype came up a few times. V and J are TRBV7-2 and TRBJ1-6, with D perhaps TRBD1 (5 bases). Germline assignment: CDR1 SGHTA and CDR2 FQGNSA. Trimming stripped 5 bases from V and 1 base from J, with 15 bases between. The CDR3 runs 17 residues. The CDR3 nucleotides read TGTGCCAGCAGCCGGACATTCATGGGGTCCTATAATTCACCCCTCCACTTT. Translation gives CASSRTFMGSYNSPLHF.

This clonotype turned up a few times. The chain joins TRBV7-8 to TRBJ2-7; 8 bases match TRBD2. Trimming removed 1 base from V and 3 bases from J; junction bases left unmatched: 8. Per the germline V gene, CDR1 is SGHVS and CDR2 is FQNEAQ. This CDR3 region has 16 residues. The CDR3: CASSLGPGGLLYEQYF. The CDR3 bases are TGTGCCAGCAGCTTAGGTCCGGGAGGGCTCCTCTACGAGCAGTACTTC.

This clonotype was observed many times. The chain combines TRBV15 with TRBJ1-2, with D possibly matching TRBD1 (5 bases). Trimming removed 5 bases at V and 0 bases at J, with 10 bases between. There are 14 residues in the CDR3. Germline lookup yields CDR1 LNHNV and CDR2 YYDKDF (reference sequence). CDR3 residues: CATSWGRANYGYTF. In DNA form, the CDR3 reads TGTGCCACCAGCTGGGGGAGAGCTAACTATGGCTACACCTTC.

V gene TRBV6-2 or TRBV6-3 combines with J gene TRBJ2-5; D may be TRBD2 (6 bases). The CDR3 loop spans 15 amino acids. The germline CDR1 and CDR2 sequences are MNHEY and SVGEGT. Trimming left V 7 bases short and J 3 bases short, with 18 bases between. In nucleotides, the CDR3 is TGTGCCAGCACTCCTGGACTACCACAGGAAGAGACCCAGTACTTC. It specifies CASTPGLPQEETQYF.

This clonotype has a handful of counts. V is TRBV20-1 and J is TRBJ2-1; D not resolved. V was trimmed by 2 bases and J by 0 bases, leaving 8 bases between them. The CDR3 loop spans 14 amino acids. Germline assignment: CDR1 DFQATT and CDR2 SNEGSKA (reference sequence). CDR3: CSARTQSSYNEQFF. In DNA, the CDR3 is TGCAGTGCTAGAACGCAGAGCTCCTACAATGAGCAGTTCTTC.

The table lists this clonotype with many counts. The rearrangement uses TRBV29-1 and TRBJ1-2, with D maybe TRBD1 (6 bases). The length of the CDR3 is 13 residues. Per germline, CDR1 SQVTM and CDR2 ANQGSEA. V was pared by 5 bases and J by 0 bases, with 10 bases between. The CDR3 region is CSVTGRANYGYTF. The CDR3 bases are TGCAGCGTTACAGGGAGAGCTAACTATGGCTACACCTTC.

This clonotype showed up just a few times. The V call is TRBV2, the J call TRBJ2-5; tentative D call: TRBD1 (6 bases). This CDR3 comprises 15 residues. Per germline, CDR1 SNHLY and CDR2 FYNNEI. V shed 1 base and J shed 5 bases, with 14 bases lying between them. The CDR3 region has the DNA TGTGCCAGCAGTGAAGTGGGGGCAACCTATGAGACCCAGTACTTC. Protein product: CASSEVGATYETQYF.